A single sample gave rise to the 20 T cell receptor beta chains below, sequenced in a study of shared clonotypes between healthy human individuals. Profiling relied on immunoSEQ multiplex PCR, and the TCRdb table lists in-frame clones only, not all of them. The table has about 710,000 clones, about three quarters seen once; the top ten hold around 1.7%. Sequenced input: memory CD4+ T cells sorted from blood. Subset given: CD45RA-negative fraction. These receptor sequences come from a woman aged 25 to 45 in good health.

The rearrangement joins TRBV4-2 to TRBJ1-1; unclear D gene. The germline V and J ends were trimmed by 3 bases and 2 bases, with 10 bases remaining between them. CDR1 and CDR2 (germline): LGHNA, YNFKEQ. This CDR3 spans 14 amino acids. The CDR3: CASSQAARNTEAFF. Written as DNA, the CDR3 is TGTGCCAGCAGCCAGGCTGCTCGAAACACTGAAGCTTTCTTT.

The V call is TRBV5-6, the J call TRBJ2-1, with D perhaps given as TRBD1 or TRBD2 (5 bases each). There are 16 residues in the CDR3. Germline loops: CDR1 SGHDT, CDR2 YYEEEE. V lost 3 bases to trimming and J lost 2 bases, with 15 bases between them. This CDR3 is CASSWGSWKTYNEQFF. CDR3 sequence (DNA): TGTGCCAGCAGCTGGGGGAGTTGGAAGACCTACAATGAGCAGTTCTTC.

This clone was detected once. The rearrangement joins TRBV9 to TRBJ2-1; D not certain. CDR1 and CDR2 from the germline V gene are SGDLS and YYNGEE. The CDR3 totals 16 residues. V lost 0 bases and J lost 5, with 15 bases in between. For the CDR3, the DNA is TGTGCCAGCAGCGTAGGATCCTCGGTCGCGCACAATGAGCAGTTCTTC. This sequence encodes CASSVGSSVAHNEQFF.

The chain couples TRBV10-1 to TRBJ1-3; no reliable D call. CDR1 WNHNN and CDR2 SYGVQD come from the germline V gene (reference sequence). The CDR3 totals 12 residues. As DNA, the CDR3 is TGCGCAGGACTGGTCTCTGGAAACACCATATATTTT. This codes for CAGLVSGNTIYF.

The rearrangement joins TRBV10-3 to TRBJ2-1; the D gene could be TRBD1 or TRBD2 (6 bases each). The V end lost 4 bases, the J end lost 7 bases, and 14 bases lay between the germline ends. The CDR3 spans 14 residues. The germline gives CDR1 ENHRY, CDR2 SYGVKD. The CDR3 region has the DNA TGTGCCATCAGTGGGGGGGCAGGGACGAATGAGCAGTTCTTC. It translates to CAISGGAGTNEQFF.

The CDR3 spells CASSQDRGRGGQETQYF. The CDR3 DNA reads as TGTGCCAGCAGCCAAGATAGGGGGAGAGGGGGCCAAGAGACCCAGTACTTC. This chain connects TRBV4-2 to TRBJ2-5; D possibly corresponds to TRBD1 (6 bases). Germline assignment: CDR1 LGHNA and CDR2 YNFKEQ. V lost 0 bases and J 1 base, leaving 15 bases between the germline ends. This CDR3 spans 17 amino acids.

The chain recombines TRBV4-2 with TRBJ2-3; TRBD2 is a possible D gene (6 bases). Germline V lookup: CDR1 LGHNA, CDR2 YNFKEQ. This CDR3 region has 16 residues. Trimming cost V 0 bases and J 0 bases, with 10 bases left between them. CDR3 nucleotides: TGTGCCAGCAGCCAAGAAAGAAGCGGGAGCACAGATACGCAGTATTTT. It codes for CASSQERSGSTDTQYF.

The V call is TRBV9, the J call TRBJ2-1; the D is unclear. V gave up 0 bases and J gave up 9 bases, with 13 bases separating them. CDR3 length equals 14 residues. Germline V CDR1 and CDR2: SGDLS, YYNGEE. Here the CDR3 DNA reads TGTGCCAGCAGCGTAGTGGACCACCCCGTTGAGCAGTTCTTC. Translating it yields CASSVVDHPVEQFF. The variable domain in full, with the rest retrieved from reference TRBV9 and TRBJ2-1, is DSGVTQTPKHLITATGQRVTLRCSPRSGDLSVYWYQQSLDQGLQFLIQYYNGEERAKGNILERFSAQQFPDLHSELNLSSLELGDSALYFCASSVVDHPVEQFFGPGTRLTVL.

The chain combines TRBV6-5 with TRBJ2-1, with 9 bases that match TRBD1. Germline lookup yields CDR1 MNHEY and CDR2 SVGAGI. V was pared by 8 bases and J by 6 bases, with 8 bases of the junction left unmatched. The CDR3 consists of 14 residues. The CDR3 DNA reads TGTGCCAGCCAAAAGGGGACAGGGCTCAATGAGCAGTTCTTC. This sequence encodes CASQKGTGLNEQFF.

The rearrangement links TRBV28 to TRBJ2-1; 14 bases match TRBD2. V trimming: 4 bases; J trimming: 7 bases; junction bases outside the gene matches: 3. The CDR3 spans 15 residues. The germline V gene encodes CDR1 MDHEN and CDR2 SYDVKM. The chain's CDR3 is CASSSGLAGVNEQFF. The CDR3, as DNA: TGTGCCAGCAGTTCGGGACTAGCGGGAGTGAATGAGCAGTTCTTC.

This clone occurred a few times. V usage is TRBV5-1 and J usage is TRBJ1-1; possible D gene TRBD1, 5 bases. This CDR3 contains 15 residues. V lost 5 bases, J lost 0 bases, and 14 bases lay in between. Looked up from germline, CDR1 is SGHRS and CDR2 is YFSETQ. The CDR3 reads CASRRGQGLNTEAFF. In DNA, the CDR3 is TGCGCCAGCAGACGCGGGCAGGGCTTGAACACTGAAGCTTTCTTT.

The chain employs TRBV7-8 and TRBJ2-7; a weak D match, TRBD1 (6 bases). The CDR3 sequence is 14 residues long. Germline CDR1 SGHVS, CDR2 FQNEAQ. V lost 5 bases and J lost 4, with 15 bases in between. CDR3 coding DNA: TGTGCCAGCAGCCACTACGGACAGTATTACGAGCAGTACTTC. This translates into CASSHYGQYYEQYF.

This chain uses TRBV6-1 with TRBJ1-2, with no clear D. This CDR3 is built from 12 residues. The germline gives CDR1 MNHNS, CDR2 SASEGT. V shed 1 base and J shed 7 bases, with 7 bases lying between them. CDR3 in DNA: TGTGCCAGCAGTGAAGATATCGTTGGCTACACCTTC. This sequence encodes CASSEDIVGYTF.

The chain couples TRBV5-1 to TRBJ1-1; no firm D call. The germline V gene has CDR1 SGHRS and CDR2 YFSETQ. V was trimmed by 1 base and J by 6 bases, leaving 7 bases between them. The CDR3 consists of 12 residues. The chain's CDR3 is CASSLRGSEAFF. CDR3 coding DNA: TGCGCCAGCAGCTTGCGGGGATCTGAAGCTTTCTTT.

The rearrangement links TRBV10-3 to TRBJ2-3, with D unresolved. With 7 bases removed from V and 2 bases from J, the gap between germline ends came to 13 bases. This CDR3 spans 14 amino acids. Germline V gives CDR1 ENHRY, CDR2 SYGVKD. The CDR3 loop reads CAITARSDTDTQYF. CDR3 DNA: TGTGCCATCACGGCTAGAAGCGACACAGATACGCAGTATTTT.

The rearrangement uses TRBV28 and TRBJ2-7, with TRBD2 matching over 11 bases. Trimming cost V 4 bases and J 2 bases; bases outside gene matches: 4. This CDR3 comprises 15 residues. CDR1 and CDR2 from the germline V gene are MDHEN and SYDVKM. This chain's CDR3 is CASSSGTSGPYEQYF. CDR3 sequence (DNA): TGTGCCAGCAGTTCCGGGACTAGCGGCCCCTACGAGCAGTACTTC.

The chain joins TRBV6-5 to TRBJ2-5; 9 nucleotides align to TRBD2. Germline trimming cut 7 bases from V and 4 bases from J; bases unmatched to any gene: 10. Germline V gene data show CDR1 as MNHEY and CDR2 as SVGAGI. The CDR3 totals 15 residues. The CDR3 DNA follows: TGTGCCAGCAAAGGAGCGGGAGGTGCTATAGAGACCCAGTACTTC. The encoded protein is CASKGAGGAIETQYF.

V gene TRBV6-1 combines with J gene TRBJ1-5; TRBD1 agrees at 7 bases. Germline values: CDR1 MNHNS, CDR2 SASEGT. With 0 bases clipped from V and 2 bases from J, the junction kept 1 base outside the gene matches. CDR3 length equals 15 residues. CDR3 coding DNA: TGTGCCAGCAGTGAAGCAACAGGGGGCAATCAGCCCCAGCATTTT. Amino acids: CASSEATGGNQPQHF.

This clone was recorded a few times. The gene calls are TRBV28 and TRBJ1-4; D unclear. Trimming took 5 bases from V and 5 from J, leaving 6 bases between them. CDR1 is MDHEN and CDR2 is SYDVKM in the germline V gene. This CDR3 region has 12 residues. The CDR3 here is CASSPWNEKLFF. CDR3 coding DNA: TGTGCCAGCAGTCCATGGAATGAAAAACTGTTTTTT.

This chain links TRBV2 with TRBJ2-4; D unclear. CDR1 SNHLY and CDR2 FYNNEI come from the germline V gene. V gave up 7 bases and J gave up 8 bases, with 12 bases separating them. The CDR3 is 12 residues long. In nucleotides, the CDR3 is TGTGCCAGCACGGCAGGTTCTGACATTCAGTACTTC. It specifies CASTAGSDIQYF.